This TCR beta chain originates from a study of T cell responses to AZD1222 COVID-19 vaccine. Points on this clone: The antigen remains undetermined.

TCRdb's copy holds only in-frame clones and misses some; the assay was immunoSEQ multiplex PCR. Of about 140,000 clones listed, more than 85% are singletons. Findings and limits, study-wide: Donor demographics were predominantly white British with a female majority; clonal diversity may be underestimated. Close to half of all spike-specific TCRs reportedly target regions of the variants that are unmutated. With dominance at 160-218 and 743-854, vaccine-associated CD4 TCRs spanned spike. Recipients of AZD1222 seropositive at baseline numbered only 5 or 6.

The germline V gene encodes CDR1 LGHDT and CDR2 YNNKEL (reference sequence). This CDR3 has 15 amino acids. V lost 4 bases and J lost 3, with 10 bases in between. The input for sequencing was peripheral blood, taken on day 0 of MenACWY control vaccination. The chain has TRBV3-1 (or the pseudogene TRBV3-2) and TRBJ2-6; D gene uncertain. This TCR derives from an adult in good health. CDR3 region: CASSPSIRGANVLTF. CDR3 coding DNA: TGTGCCAGCAGCCCGTCGATTCGTGGGGCCAACGTCCTGACTTTC.